This record concerns one T cell receptor (beta chain) sequence. Its cognate antigen is unknown. This sample was taken from a study of shared clonotypes between healthy human individuals. Study-wide results and limits: In contrast to clonotypes shared by all four donors, non-shared clonotypes had lower generation probabilities. Several donors had around 5.5% of their naive CD4 clonotypes in common.

CD45RO-negative, CCR7-selected cells formed the naive CD8 fraction, which excluded terminally differentiated effector memory CD45RA+ cells. The study ran the assay at deep level. The table came from immunoSEQ multiplex PCR; TCRdb's copy has only in-frame clones and leaves some out. This table has 2 million to 2.5 million clones, more than 85% appearing once. V lost 1 base and J lost 0; bases outside the gene matches: 8. The CDR3 spans 18 residues. Germline values: CDR1 SEHNR, CDR2 FQNEAQ (reference sequence). V and J are TRBV7-9 and TRBJ2-1; TRBD2 aligns across 8 bases. This receptor was obtained from a young man in good health. Some clones in this sample may be carry-over from other donors' samples. Sequencing was performed on naive CD8+ T cells from PBMCs. CDR3 DNA sequence: TGTGCCAGCAGCTTAGGGCTAGCGGGCTACGGCTCCTACAATGAGCAGTTCTTC. This gives the protein CASSLGLAGYGSYNEQFF.